These T cell receptor beta chains were read from a single sample in a study of CD8+CD57+ T cells in acquired aplastic anemia. Each CDR3 protein is one row after TCRdb ran MiXCR on the reads. The sample has around 500,000 distinct CDR3 sequences, around 30% seen once. Sequencing was performed on sorted CD4+, CD8+, or CD8+CD57+ T cells (not recorded which) from PBMCs. These receptors were taken from a human donor with aplastic anemia. CDR3s include the opening cysteine and the closing phenylalanine or tryptophan. The order of the fields is D gene, clone size, V gene, J gene, CDR3 protein, CDR3 DNA. A D gene is named only where the DNA matches it firmly. Clone size appears in some rows only: once, few, many, or a class for an expanded clone.

>-|few|TRBV30|TRBJ2-7
CAWRRGRVTGEQYF
TGTGCCTGGAGGAGAGGGCGCGTGACTGGGGAGCAGTACTTC
>-|few|TRBV5-1|TRBJ1-4
CASSLAEGANEKLFF
TGCGCCAGCAGCTTGGCCGAAGGGGCAAATGAAAAACTGTTTTTT
>-|-|TRBV5-1|TRBJ1-3
CASRDMSGSGNTIYF
TGCGCCAGCAGGGACATGTCGGGCTCTGGAAACACCATATATTTT
>TRBD1|many|TRBV24-1|TRBJ1-5
CATSDPSGTGDQPQHF
TGTGCCACCAGTGACCCTTCCGGGACAGGCGATCAGCCCCAGCATTTT
>-|few|TRBV15|TRBJ2-7
CATSRLQGSYEQYF
TGTGCCACCAGCAGACTCCAGGGTTCCTACGAGCAGTACTTC
>-|-|TRBV10-1|TRBJ2-7
CASSDIGTFNEQYF
TGCGCCAGCAGTGATATCGGGACCTTCAACGAGCAGTACTTC
>TRBD1|many|TRBV2|TRBJ1-1
CASTYRGLNTEAFF
TGTGCCAGCACCTACAGGGGACTGAACACTGAAGCTTTCTTT
>-|many|TRBV2|TRBJ1-2
CAGRGGYTF
TGTGCCGGCCGTGGGGGCTACACCTTC
>-|few|TRBV2|TRBJ1-4
CASKRENEKLFF
TGTGCCAGCAAACGGGAGAATGAAAAACTGTTTTTT
>-|-|TRBV5-8|TRBJ1-5
CASSKDGGPNQPQHF
TGTGCCAGCAGCAAGGACGGGGGGCCGAATCAGCCCCAGCATTTT
>TRBD2|-|TRBV25-1|TRBJ2-1
CASRRGGSSYNEQFF
TGTGCCAGCAGGCGGGGGGGAAGCTCCTACAATGAGCAGTTCTTC
>TRBD1|-|TRBV7-7|TRBJ2-5
CASSPSDRQGVTQYF
TGTGCTAGCAGCCCCTCTGATCGACAGGGAGTGACCCAGTACTTC
>-|many|TRBV20-1|TRBJ2-7
CSARMTGRSYEQYF
TGCAGTGCTAGAATGACAGGGAGGAGCTACGAGCAGTACTTC
>TRBD2|-|TRBV29-1|TRBJ2-1
CSRRGGGGGGEQFF
TGCAGTCGCCGAGGCGGGGGAGGAGGTGGTGAGCAGTTCTTC
>-|many|TRBV19|TRBJ2-5
CASSMGRNDGTQYF
TGTGCCAGTAGTATGGGTCGCAACGACGGGACCCAGTACTTC
>TRBD1|many|TRBV19|TRBJ1-2
CASTGTAFDGYTF
TGTGCCAGCACCGGGACAGCGTTCGATGGCTACACCTTC
>-|many|TRBV29-1|TRBJ1-6
CSVEIGGLSPLHF
TGCAGCGTTGAAATCGGGGGGTTATCACCCCTCCACTTT
>TRBD2|few|TRBV20-1|TRBJ2-1
CSAGGTSGISEQFF
TGCAGTGCGGGGGGGACTAGCGGGATTTCTGAGCAGTTCTTC
>TRBD1|few|TRBV30|TRBJ1-2
CAWSTGQGGAGYTF
TGTGCCTGGAGTACCGGACAGGGGGGAGCTGGCTACACCTTC
>-|many|TRBV20-1|TRBJ1-1
CSARGGTRNAEAFF
TGCAGTGCTCGCGGCGGGACCCGGAACGCTGAAGCTTTCTTT
>-|few|TRBV27|TRBJ1-5
CASSHDRINQPQHF
TGTGCCAGCAGTCATGACAGGATCAATCAGCCCCAGCATTTT
>TRBD2|-|TRBV19|TRBJ2-4
CASSRGTSDKNIQYF
TGTGCCAGTAGCAGGGGGACTAGCGATAAAAACATTCAGTACTTC
>-|many|TRBV7-2|TRBJ2-3
CASSLGGTDTQYF
TGTGCCAGCAGCTTAGGGGGCACAGATACGCAGTATTTT
>-|-|TRBV20-1|TRBJ1-1
CSARRTDHTEAFF
TGCAGTGCTAGAAGGACAGACCACACTGAAGCTTTCTTT
>-|-|TRBV24-1|TRBJ1-2
CATSDDTGTLYGYTF
TGTGCCACCAGTGATGACACCGGGACACTCTATGGCTACACCTTC